What follows is one T cell receptor beta chain and its context. Its target is unknown. This record comes from a study of lymphopenia after photon versus proton radiotherapy. Whole-study findings and limits: Larger post-nadir TCR diversity loss correlated inversely with survival in deceased patients. After the lymphocyte nadir, photon-treated repertoires showed oligoclonal expansion, especially of CD8+ Temra cells. Proton therapy kept repertoires fairly stable, unlike photons, which gained effector/memory cells.

Repertoires were generated with immunoSEQ multiplex PCR, while TCRdb's copy carries only in-frame clones and drops some. The data contain about 40,000 clones, around 84% of them singletons. Germline CDR1 and CDR2: MNHNS and SASEGT. The CDR3 loop spans 14 amino acids. J was trimmed by 3 bases and V by 6 bases; bases with no gene match: 4. This specimen was peripheral blood, taken from a patient treated with proton-based radiotherapy. V gene TRBV6-1 combines with J gene TRBJ2-1; 8 bases match TRBD1. This receptor was identified in a woman in her seventies with pancreatic cancer. Some clones in this sample may be carry-over from other donors' samples. CDR3 sequence reads: CASRPGQDYNEQFF. CDR3 in DNA: TGTGCCAGCAGGCCGGGACAGGACTACAATGAGCAGTTCTTC.